This TCR beta chain appears in the sequencing data of a study of T-cell reconstitution after alpha-beta-depleted transplantation in children. This clonotype came up many times. During its preparation, the TCRbeta library received unique molecular identifiers. TCRdb recomputed calls from the PCR reads with MiXCR, one row per CDR3 protein. The profile shows a few hundred thousand distinct CDR3 sequences, over 9.5% of them singletons. CDR3 length: 13 amino acids. Germline V gene data show CDR1 as DFQATT and CDR2 as SNEGSKA (reference sequence). V shed 5 bases, J shed 8 bases, and the junction held 10 bases outside the gene matches.

The clonotype was recovered from a human donor who donated a stem cell graft to a child with SCID. The chain joins TRBV20-1 to TRBJ1-2, with TRBD1 matching over 8 bases. The sequences come from PBMCs from the stem cell graft donor, collected from the stem cell graft. The CDR3 loop is CSAGGQGGGGYTF. The CDR3 bases are TGCAGTGCTGGAGGACAGGGTGGGGGAGGCTACACCTTC.